Sequencing of this TCR beta chain was carried out in a study of blood T cells in healthy people across ages. It was with a sample-barcoded 5' primer and a J-beta primer mix that a second PCR of roughly 7 to 12 cycles was run. Using its own MiXCR run on the 5' RACE reads, TCRdb lists one record per CDR3 protein. Found here are 550,000 to 650,000 distinct CDR3 sequences, about 25% of them singletons; the top ten hold under 4.5%. The CDR3 extends over 18 amino acids. V was clipped by 3 bases and J by 0 bases; unmatched bases: 10. Germline assignment: CDR1 MNHEY and CDR2 SMNVEV (reference sequence). The same data also contributed to another study, on T cells of mothers and their children. That report adds: Over 8.5 million reads per mother and some 3 million per child were obtained. Unrelated pairs and related pairs have their TCR recombination output shaped similarly by thymic selection.

Sequencing input: blood. The clonotype was recovered from a boy under 10 years old in good health. The J gene is TRBJ2-1, the V gene TRBV27; TRBD1 matches at 8 bases. The CDR3 sequence is CASSFRGRGPSSYNEQFF. The CDR3, as DNA: TGTGCCAGCAGTTTCAGGGGGCGAGGACCGAGCTCCTACAATGAGCAGTTCTTC.